This T cell receptor (beta chain) stems from a study of blood T cells in healthy people across ages. Broader study findings: When set beside aged donors, long-lived donors presented more naive CD4+ cells and higher diversity. With donor CMV status unknown, expanded clonotype changes were possibly confounded.

Primed by a sample-barcoded 5' primer and a J-beta primer mix, a second PCR proceeded for 7 to 11 cycles. Each CDR3 protein is one row after TCRdb ran MiXCR on the 5' RACE reads. The profile shows 790,000 or so distinct CDR3 sequences, roughly 50% of them singletons. The germline V gene encodes CDR1 SGHVS and CDR2 FNYEAQ. The CDR3 covers 16 residues. Trimming pared 4 bases from V and 2 bases from J, leaving 17 bases between. On this clonotype itself: The antigen remains undetermined.

The chain employs TRBV7-6 and TRBJ2-5; TRBD2 is a possible D gene (5 bases). This TCR was recovered from a man aged 35-49 years in good health. Sequencing input: blood. DNA for the CDR3: TGTGCCAGCAGCTCAACTAGTCGCCCCCGGCAAGAGACCCAGTACTTC. This translates into CASSSTSRPRQETQYF.